One sample yielded the 14 T cell receptor beta chains listed below, sequenced in a study of identical twins. TCRdb fed the 5' RACE reads into MiXCR, producing one record per CDR3 protein. The table shows roughly 250,000 distinct CDR3 sequences, with over 12% occurring only once. Sequenced sample: memory (CD45RO+) T cells sorted from blood. These receptors all stem from a woman under 30 in good health.

This clonotype was seen a handful of times. The V and J genes are TRBV6-2 or TRBV6-3 and TRBJ2-3, with a weak D call TRBD2 (5 bases). The CDR3 spans 17 residues. Between the trimmed V and J ends, which lost 2 bases and 0 bases, there was a span of 15 bases. Germline CDR1 reads MNHEY; CDR2 reads SVGEGT. The CDR3 DNA sequence: TGTGCCAGCAGTTACCAGCCGAGGGAGACTAGCACAGATACGCAGTATTTT. Translated, it gives CASSYQPRETSTDTQYF.

A few counts support this clonotype. This chain joins TRBV14 and TRBJ1-1; D unresolved. This CDR3 contains 13 residues. Trimming cost V 2 bases and J 7 bases, with 11 bases left between them. The germline V gene has CDR1 SGHDN and CDR2 FVKESK. In nucleotides, the CDR3 is TGTGCCAGCAGCCAATTCTCCCGTTTTGAAGCTTTCTTT. Amino acid sequence: CASSQFSRFEAFF.

This clonotype occurred a few times. The J gene is TRBJ2-7, the V gene TRBV3-1, with D perhaps given as TRBD1 or TRBD2 (7 bases each). CDR3 size: 14 residues. Deletions cut 7 bases from V and 3 bases from J, with 16 bases between. CDR1 and CDR2 (germline): LGHDT, YNNKEL (reference sequence). CDR3 bases: TGTGCCAGCACCAGGGGGGGGGCCATCTACGAGCAGTACTTC. It encodes CASTRGGAIYEQYF.

The chain links TRBV24-1 to TRBJ2-1; 11 nucleotides agree with TRBD2. Trimming took 10 bases from V and 8 from J; bases not matched to a gene: 6. Germline assignment: CDR1 KGHDR and CDR2 SFDVKD. CDR3 size: 13 residues. The CDR3 spells CATGSSGRHEQFF. In DNA form, the CDR3 reads TGTGCCACGGGGTCTAGCGGGAGGCATGAGCAGTTCTTC.

This clonotype showed up just a few times. The chain uses TRBV7-2 and TRBJ2-3, with TRBD2 identical over 7 bases. Losses at the gene ends were 2 bases for V and 7 bases for J; bases not matched to a gene: 9. Germline loops: CDR1 SGHTA, CDR2 FQGNSA. The CDR3 is 15 residues long. The CDR3 nucleotides are TGTGCCAGCAGCTTACGGACTAGTGGGTCTCATACGCAGTATTTT. This encodes CASSLRTSGSHTQYF.

This clonotype was counted many times. The chain uses TRBV12-3 or TRBV12-4 and TRBJ2-2; D call uncertain. The CDR3 spans 12 residues. V dropped 6 bases and J dropped 4 bases, with 6 bases sitting between them. The CDR3 sequence: CASRVLTGELFF. CDR3 bases: TGTGCCAGCAGGGTTCTCACCGGGGAGCTGTTTTTT.

The CDR3 region is CASSQVGQPTDTQYF. CDR3 DNA sequence: TGTGCCAGCAGCCAAGTGGGACAGCCCACAGATACGCAGTATTTT. The chain employs TRBV3-1 and TRBJ2-3; 7 bases map to TRBD1. There are 15 residues in the CDR3. V shed 1 base and J 2 bases; nucleotides not matched to a gene: 3. Germline-derived CDR1 and CDR2 are LGHDT and YNNKEL (reference sequence).

Only a few counts were recorded for this clonotype. V gene TRBV20-1 combines with J gene TRBJ2-3; 9 nucleotides agree with TRBD2. V shed 2 bases, J shed 5 bases, and the junction held 5 bases outside the gene matches. The length of the CDR3 is 14 residues. The germline gives CDR1 DFQATT, CDR2 SNEGSKA (reference sequence). The CDR3 protein is CSARIAGVQDTQYF. For the CDR3, the DNA is TGCAGTGCTAGAATAGCGGGAGTACAAGATACGCAGTATTTT.

This clonotype was seen many times. The rearrangement links TRBV7-2 to TRBJ2-3; the D gene is possibly TRBD2 (5 bases). This CDR3 region has 13 residues. The germline V gene has CDR1 SGHTA and CDR2 FQGNSA. Trimming removed 2 bases from V and 6 bases from J, with 9 bases in between. CDR3 region: CASSLSSIDTQYF. The CDR3 nucleotides read TGTGCCAGCAGCTTATCTAGCATCGATACGCAGTATTTT.

This clonotype appeared a few times. The rearrangement uses TRBV27 and TRBJ1-5, with a tentative D call TRBD1 (6 bases). CDR1 and CDR2 (germline): MNHEY, SMNVEV (reference sequence). This CDR3 has 15 residues. Trimming cost V 6 bases and J 0 bases, with 12 bases left between them. CDR3 sequence: CASSQGHVSNQPQHF. The CDR3 coding sequence is TGTGCCAGCAGCCAGGGACATGTTAGCAATCAGCCCCAGCATTTT.

This clonotype was recorded a few times. J is TRBJ1-2 and V is TRBV20-1; the match to TRBD1 covers 7 bases. The CDR3 covers 16 residues. The trim removed 3 bases at V and 5 bases at J, leaving 15 bases unmatched. CDR1 and CDR2 (germline): DFQATT, SNEGSKA (reference sequence). CDR3 sequence (DNA): TGCAGTGCTAGCCCAGGGGGGCACAGGGGATATTATGGCTACACCTTC. Protein product: CSASPGGHRGYYGYTF.

The chain recombines TRBV5-5 with TRBJ1-1, with unresolved D. Trimming shortened V by 5 bases and J by 3 bases, and 14 bases separated the two germline ends. The CDR3 sequence is 14 residues long. The germline V gene has CDR1 SGHKS and CDR2 YYEKEE (reference sequence). The CDR3 here is CASSNTLRDTEAFF. The CDR3, as DNA: TGTGCCAGCAGTAACACCCTACGGGACACTGAAGCTTTCTTT.

For the CDR3, the DNA is TGCGCCAGCAGCTTCGTGGCGGGAGGCACCGGGGAGCTGTTTTTT. Translating gives CASSFVAGGTGELFF. This sequence joins TRBV5-1 and TRBJ2-2, with 8 bases lining up with TRBD2. The germline CDR1 and CDR2 sequences are SGHRS and YFSETQ. The V segment lost 2 bases and the J segment 4 bases; nucleotides outside the gene matches: 4. CDR3 length: 15 residues.

This clonotype turned up a few times. This chain connects TRBV20-1 to TRBJ2-5; 8 bases are a match to TRBD2. The CDR3 contains 12 residues. Germline CDR1 is DFQATT and CDR2 is SNEGSKA (reference sequence). Trimming cost V 5 bases and J 3 bases; bases outside gene matches: 2. In DNA form, the CDR3 reads TGCAGTGCTCGGGAGGGAGAAGAGACCCAGTACTTC. This translates into CSAREGEETQYF.